The following is a T cell receptor (beta chain) sequence with its context. The repertoire was sequenced with immunoSEQ multiplex PCR; TCRdb's copy has only in-frame clones and lacks some. The sample shows some 140,000 clones, roughly 89% of them seen only once. Between the trimmed V and J ends, which lost 4 bases and 1 base, there was a span of 11 bases. Germline CDR1 is LNHDA and CDR2 is SQIVND (reference sequence). CDR3 size: 15 residues. The data belong to a study of T cell responses to AZD1222 COVID-19 vaccine. The receptor was derived from an adult in good health. This chain uses TRBV19 with TRBJ1-5; no clear D. Sequenced material: peripheral blood, taken on day 0 of AZD1222 vaccination. The CDR3 DNA reads as TGTGCCAGTAGTACCGGACCGGGGAGCAATCAGCCCCAGCATTTT. It codes for CASSTGPGSNQPQHF.